These 9 T cell receptor beta chains were sequenced from one sample in a study of cytomegalovirus exposure and HLA in healthy donors. A multiplex PCR was run with 60 Vbeta primers and 13 Jbeta primers. Repertoires were generated with immunoSEQ multiplex PCR, while TCRdb's copy carries only in-frame clones and drops some. There are about 150,000 clones in the sample; around 75% occur only once, and approximately 1.8% lies in the top ten. Sequencing was carried out using PBMCs. These receptors were obtained from a woman between 18 and 29 years old in good health and CMV-seronegative.

This chain connects TRBV5-6 to TRBJ2-3; the match to TRBD1 covers 7 bases. V shed 0 bases and J 3 bases; nucleotides not matched to a gene: 4. The CDR3 has 15 residues. Germline V CDR1 and CDR2: SGHDT, YYEEEE. This CDR3 is CASSLDRGVTDTQYF. Written as DNA, the CDR3 is TGTGCCAGCAGCTTGGACAGGGGAGTAACAGATACGCAGTATTTT.

Of note for this clone: At one end, the junction sequence differs from germline, possibly due to a read error. V is TRBV6-5 and J is TRBJ1-3; 8 bases fit TRBD1. CDR1 MNHEY and CDR2 SVGAGI come from the germline V gene. The CDR3 consists of 15 residues. DNA of the CDR3: TGTGCCAGCAGTTTGGACAGGGATAGTGGAAACGCCATATACTTT. Translation gives CASSLDRDSGNAIYF.

The chain joins TRBV7-9 to TRBJ2-1, with a weak D call TRBD1 (7 bases). CDR3 size: 15 residues. V lost 7 bases to trimming and J lost 8 bases, with 21 bases between them. Germline V gene data show CDR1 as SEHNR and CDR2 as FQNEAQ (reference sequence). CDR3 nucleotides: TGTGCCAGCACATCAGGGGGACTCCCCCTTTATGAGCAGTTCTTC. Protein sequence: CASTSGGLPLYEQFF.

The chain uses TRBV28 and TRBJ1-1; the match to TRBD1 covers 9 bases. The V gene end was trimmed by 10 bases and the J gene end by 5 bases; junction bases not matched to a gene: 5. Per germline, CDR1 MDHEN and CDR2 SYDVKM. The CDR3 totals 12 residues. The DNA of the CDR3 is TGTGCCACCGGACAGGGGCGTACTGAAGCTTTCTTT. It translates to CATGQGRTEAFF.

The rearrangement links TRBV10-3 to TRBJ1-1, with D perhaps TRBD1 (5 bases). V lost 3 bases, J lost 5 bases, and 10 bases lay in between. CDR3 length: 13 residues. Germline values: CDR1 ENHRY, CDR2 SYGVKD. Here the CDR3 reads CAISDPGGTEAFF. The CDR3 region has the DNA TGTGCCATCAGTGATCCCGGGGGAACTGAAGCTTTCTTT.

V gene TRBV6-1 combines with J gene TRBJ1-2, with 7 bases lining up with TRBD1. The CDR3 sequence is 15 residues long. After removal of 6 bases from V and 2 bases from J, the junction contained 9 bases not matched to a gene. The germline CDR1 and CDR2 sequences are MNHNS and SASEGT. CDR3 bases: TGTGCCAGCAGGGGGTTGACAGGGCCCAACTATGGCTACACCTTC. As protein: CASRGLTGPNYGYTF.

The genes are TRBV30 and TRBJ2-1; tentative D call: TRBD1 (7 bases). Germline lookup yields CDR1 GTSNPN and CDR2 SVGIG (reference sequence). The CDR3 loop spans 12 amino acids. The CDR3 nucleotides read TGTGCGACAGGGAGGTCCTACAATGAGCAGTTCTTC. This gives the protein CATGRSYNEQFF.

V gene TRBV21-1 combines with J gene TRBJ2-3; the table's D call, TRBD1, was not checked against the DNA. TRBV21-1 is assigned pseudogene status. The CDR3 consists of 16 residues. CDR3 sequence reads: CASSKAKGPAADTQYF. Here the CDR3 DNA reads TGTGCCAGCAGCAAAGCTAAGGGGCCGGCGGCAGATACGCAGTATTTT.

The chain employs TRBV7-9 and TRBJ1-1; no clear D. The CDR3 runs to 14 residues. Germline CDR1 is SEHNR and CDR2 is FQNEAQ (reference sequence). Trimming stripped 5 bases from V and 0 bases from J, with 10 bases between. The chain's CDR3 is CASSEVIMNTEAFF. CDR3 nucleotide sequence: TGTGCCAGCAGCGAGGTAATTATGAACACTGAAGCTTTCTTT.